The present T cell receptor (beta chain) was sequenced within a study of blood T cell repertoires in COVID-19. CDR1 is SGHAT and CDR2 is FQNNGV in the germline V gene. The CDR3 is 15 residues long. V was shortened by 4 bases and J by 6 bases, with 15 bases between the two germline ends. Only in-frame clones appear in the TCRdb table, and some are missing; sequencing was by immunoSEQ multiplex PCR. The top ten clones hold 15% to 20% of a sample with 180,000 or so clones, more than 70% of them seen once. The J gene is TRBJ2-2, the V gene TRBV11-2; a possible D gene is TRBD2 (6 bases). The receptor comes from a person aged 65-85 years with COVID-19, enrolled during active disease. The sequenced sample was peripheral blood. Here the CDR3 DNA reads TGTGCCAGCAGCTCTAGAGGTTGGGGGGCCGGGGAGCTGTTTTTT. Encoded protein: CASSSRGWGAGELFF.